This passage covers 24 T cell receptor beta chains from one sample sequenced in a study of blood T cell repertoires in COVID-19. The protocol was immunoSEQ multiplex PCR, while the TCRdb copy is restricted to in-frame clones and leaves out a portion. Of about 200,000 clones in the sample, roughly nine tenths were seen once. What was sequenced was PBMCs or T cells enriched from blood (not recorded which). These TCRs come from a woman aged 40 to 50 with acute COVID-19.

The V call is TRBV7-9, the J call TRBJ2-7; weak D call: TRBD1 (6 bases). Germline CDR1 is SEHNR and CDR2 is FQNEAQ (reference sequence). This CDR3 contains 15 residues. Trimming removed 7 bases at V and 0 bases at J, with 16 bases between. The CDR3 DNA reads as TGTGCCAGCACCCCATCCGGGACACTCTCCTACGAGCAGTACTTC. Translation: CASTPSGTLSYEQYF.

This clone was observed once. V gene TRBV6-5 combines with J gene TRBJ1-5; 7 nucleotides line up with TRBD1. The CDR3 totals 13 residues. Germline V gene data show CDR1 as MNHEY and CDR2 as SVGAGI. V lost 2 bases and J lost 7; bases outside the gene matches: 2. CDR3: CASSYEQGQPQHF. The DNA for the CDR3 is TGTGCCAGCAGTTACGAACAGGGGCAGCCCCAGCATTTT.

The chain is built from TRBV28 and TRBJ1-4, with a possible D match to TRBD1 (5 bases). Trimming stripped 5 bases from V and 7 bases from J, with 17 bases between. The CDR3 length is 15 residues. Germline values: CDR1 MDHEN, CDR2 SYDVKM. CDR3 bases: TGTGCCAGCAGTCCCCTGGGCAGGGACTCTGAAAAACTGTTTTTT. Translated: CASSPLGRDSEKLFF. Full variable domain (outside the CDR3, taken from reference TRBV28 and TRBJ1-4): DVKVTQSSRYLVKRTGEKVFLECVQDMDHENMFWYRQDPGLGLRLIYFSYDVKMKEKGDIPEGYSVSREKKERFSLILESASTNQTSMYLCASSPLGRDSEKLFFGSGTQLSVL.

The chain recombines TRBV28 with TRBJ2-7; D gene ambiguous. This CDR3 has 13 amino acids. The V end was cut by 2 bases, the J end by 5 bases, with 10 bases between. Germline CDR1 MDHEN, CDR2 SYDVKM. The CDR3 coding sequence is TGTGCCAGCAGTTTAAGCCCAACCCACGAGCAGTACTTC. Translation gives CASSLSPTHEQYF.

The CDR3 region has the DNA TGTGCCAGCAGTAACAGACAGTCAGATGGCTACACCTTC. It specifies CASSNRQSDGYTF. The chain links TRBV6-5 to TRBJ1-2; tentatively, D is TRBD1 (5 bases). CDR1 and CDR2 (germline): MNHEY, SVGAGI. This CDR3 spans 13 amino acids. Trimming shortened V by 5 bases and J by 6 bases, and 13 bases separated the two germline ends.

CDR3 sequence reads: CASSLVLAGAWNEQFF. The CDR3 nucleotides read TGTGCCAGCAGCTTAGTGTTAGCGGGAGCATGGAATGAGCAGTTCTTC. The rearrangement uses TRBV7-3 and TRBJ2-1; 9 bases map to TRBD2. This CDR3 comprises 16 residues. V lost 2 bases, J lost 7 bases, and 9 bases stayed unmatched. CDR1 is SGHTA and CDR2 is FQGTGA in the germline V gene. Based on the CDR3 plus reference TRBV7-3 and TRBJ2-1, the full variable domain is GAGVSQTPSNKVTEKGKYVELRCDPISGHTALYWYRQSLGQGPEFLIYFQGTGAADDSGLPNDRFFAVRPEGSVSTLKIQRTERGDSAVYLCASSLVLAGAWNEQFFGPGTRLTVL.

This chain links TRBV19 with TRBJ1-1; D gene ambiguous. Trimming removed 8 bases from V and 5 bases from J, with 15 bases in between. The CDR3 is made up of 13 amino acids. The germline V gene encodes CDR1 LNHDA and CDR2 SQIVND (reference sequence). The CDR3 sequence is CASWVTGGTEAFF. In DNA form, the CDR3 reads TGTGCCAGTTGGGTAACGGGTGGGACTGAAGCTTTCTTT.

The chain combines TRBV9 with TRBJ2-1; D unresolved. The CDR3 spans 14 residues. The ends were cut back, 1 base at V and 0 bases at J, with 5 bases in the middle. Looked up from germline, CDR1 is SGDLS and CDR2 is YYNGEE. For the CDR3, the DNA is TGTGCCAGCAGCGTACCGAGCTCCTACAATGAGCAGTTCTTC. Amino acid sequence: CASSVPSSYNEQFF.

V gene TRBV18 combines with J gene TRBJ2-7; 15 bases match TRBD2. V lost 3 bases and J lost 7; bases outside the gene matches: 7. Per the germline V gene, CDR1 is KGHSH and CDR2 is LQKENI. The CDR3 has 16 residues. CDR3 amino acids: CASSPGLAGGEGEQYF. DNA of the CDR3: TGTGCCAGCTCACCTGGACTAGCGGGAGGGGAGGGAGAGCAGTACTTC.

This chain joins TRBV7-8 and TRBJ1-5; 7 nucleotides align to TRBD1. The CDR3 contains 15 residues. Per germline, CDR1 SGHVS and CDR2 FQNEAQ. V was clipped by 5 bases and J by 2 bases; unmatched bases: 6. The CDR3 DNA reads as TGTGCCAGCAGCATTCAGGGGGTAGGCAATCAGCCCCAGCATTTT. It yields the protein CASSIQGVGNQPQHF. Full variable domain (outside the CDR3, taken from reference TRBV7-8 and TRBJ1-5): GAGVSQSPRYKVAKRGQDVALRCDPISGHVSLFWYQQALGQGPEFLTYFQNEAQLDKSGLPSDRFFAERPEGSVSTLKIQRTQQEDSAVYLCASSIQGVGNQPQHFGDGTRLSIL.

V and J are TRBV5-6 and TRBJ1-2, with 10 bases aligning to TRBD1. The CDR3 is 14 amino acids. The ends lost 4 bases at V and 3 bases at J; junction bases unmatched: 3. Germline assignment: CDR1 SGHDT and CDR2 YYEEEE. DNA of the CDR3: TGTGCCAGCAGCGGGACAGGGGATGACTATGGCTACACCTTC. Translated: CASSGTGDDYGYTF.

The sample holds one count of this clone. The J gene is TRBJ1-5, the V gene TRBV2; D ambiguous. Germline loops: CDR1 SNHLY, CDR2 FYNNEI. Trimming shortened V by 6 bases and J by 0 bases, and 12 bases separated the two germline ends. CDR3 length: 15 amino acids. The CDR3 here is CASRFHTNSNQPQHF. The CDR3 bases are TGTGCCAGCAGGTTCCACACGAATAGCAATCAGCCCCAGCATTTT.

The chain recombines TRBV29-1 with TRBJ1-2; 7 positions match TRBD1. V shed 4 bases and J 10 bases; nucleotides not matched to a gene: 12. CDR1 is SQVTM, CDR2 ANQGSEA, per germline. The CDR3 is 13 residues long. CDR3 DNA: TGCAGCGTTGCTAGGGCAGGGGGAGTTGACTACACCTTC. It yields the protein CSVARAGGVDYTF.

V and J are TRBV30 and TRBJ2-3; D not certain. This CDR3 region has 12 residues. CDR1 and CDR2 (germline): GTSNPN, SVGIG (reference sequence). Trimming pared 3 bases from V and 2 bases from J, leaving 6 bases between. The CDR3 loop is CAWRRNTDTQYF. The CDR3 region has the DNA TGTGCCTGGAGGAGGAACACAGATACGCAGTATTTT.

The gene calls are TRBV9 and TRBJ2-2; TRBD2 agrees at 8 bases. The CDR3 runs to 16 residues. Germline trimming cut 6 bases from V and 0 bases from J; bases unmatched to any gene: 7. Looked up from germline, CDR1 is SGDLS and CDR2 is YYNGEE. The CDR3 loop is CASTGGPLPNTGELFF. In nucleotides, the CDR3 is TGTGCCAGCACGGGGGGGCCATTACCGAACACCGGGGAGCTGTTTTTT.

This chain uses TRBV3-1 (or the pseudogene TRBV3-2) with TRBJ1-3; D might be TRBD1 (5 bases). Germline loops: CDR1 LGHDT, CDR2 YNNKEL (reference sequence). The CDR3 spans 14 residues. V lost 3 bases and J lost 0, with 6 bases in between. The CDR3 sequence is CASSHRASGNTIYF. The CDR3 DNA sequence: TGTGCCAGCAGCCACAGGGCCTCTGGAAACACCATATATTTT.

The chain links TRBV28 to TRBJ2-7; 8 bases map to TRBD1. Per germline, CDR1 MDHEN and CDR2 SYDVKM. J gave up 4 bases and V 4 bases, and 9 bases lay outside the gene matches. This CDR3 has 15 amino acids. DNA of the CDR3: TGTGCCAGCAGTTCATCCGGGACAGGTATTTACGAGCAGTACTTC. Its translation is CASSSSGTGIYEQYF.

The chain combines TRBV7-2 with TRBJ1-3; the D is unclear. V was cut by 2 bases and J by 0 bases, with 11 bases left in between. CDR1 and CDR2 from the germline V gene are SGHTA and FQGNSA. This CDR3 is built from 16 residues. Written as DNA, the CDR3 is TGTGCCAGCAGCTTAAATGGCTTATCCTCTGGAAACACCATATATTTT. Protein: CASSLNGLSSGNTIYF.

The rearrangement joins TRBV7-8 to TRBJ1-5; 7 bases map to TRBD1. CDR1 is SGHVS and CDR2 is FQNEAQ in the germline V gene. Unmatched junction bases numbered 10, after V lost 2 bases and J lost 9 bases. This CDR3 region has 15 residues. In DNA, the CDR3 is TGTGCCAGCAGCTTAACCCGGGACAGTCGTTCGCCCCAGCATTTT. As protein: CASSLTRDSRSPQHF.

The chain recombines TRBV28 with TRBJ1-5; no reliable D call. In germline, CDR1 is MDHEN, CDR2 SYDVKM. The CDR3 has 12 residues. Trimming stripped 5 bases from V and 5 bases from J, with 7 bases between. In nucleotides, the CDR3 is TGTGCCAGCAGTCCAATTCATCAGCCCCAGCATTTT. It encodes CASSPIHQPQHF.

This chain connects TRBV5-6 to TRBJ1-2, with 11 bases aligning to TRBD1. The CDR3 loop spans 15 amino acids. CDR1 is SGHDT, CDR2 YYEEEE, per germline. V was pared by 4 bases and J by 5 bases, with 7 bases of the junction left unmatched. CDR3 DNA: TGTGCCAGCAGCAACAAAGGACAGGGGGCGTATGGCTACACCTTC. Translating it yields CASSNKGQGAYGYTF.

The chain recombines TRBV28 with TRBJ1-5, with D unclear. The CDR3 is 16 residues long. Germline CDR1 reads MDHEN; CDR2 reads SYDVKM. V lost 2 bases to trimming and J lost 0 bases, with 11 bases between them. CDR3 sequence: CASSLVSSYSNQPQHF. DNA for the CDR3: TGTGCCAGCAGTTTAGTTAGCAGTTATAGCAATCAGCCCCAGCATTTT.

The chain couples TRBV2 to TRBJ1-6; no reliable D call. V gave up 5 bases and J gave up 0 bases, with 8 bases separating them. CDR1 is SNHLY, CDR2 FYNNEI, per germline. This CDR3 contains 15 residues. Here the CDR3 reads CASSTTSSYNSPLHF. The CDR3 coding sequence is TGTGCCAGCAGTACCACGAGCTCCTATAATTCACCCCTCCACTTT.

The chain links TRBV6-6 to TRBJ1-2; 7 bases are shared with TRBD1. With 5 bases clipped from V and 8 bases from J, the junction kept 14 bases outside the gene matches. CDR3 size: 15 residues. CDR1 is MNHNY and CDR2 is SVGAGI in the germline V gene (reference sequence). The CDR3 DNA sequence: TGTGCCAGCAGTGCCCCGACAGGGAGCGCCGAAGGCTACACCTTC. Translation: CASSAPTGSAEGYTF.